This TCR beta chain emerged from a study of Graves' ophthalmopathy and Graves' hyperthyroidism. Study as a whole: Stable hyperthyroid donors showed no ophthalmopathy during 18 months follow-up. General observations from the study: Most expanded clonotypes in thyroid above 0.001 frequency also showed up in blood. Cross-validated, the 13-signature model showed 87.88%/81.08% sensitivity/specificity, and 80%/75% in the test set.

This clonotype was detected ten times or more. Antigen: not known. The sequenced template was RNA, covering the TCR beta CDR3 region. The authors performed first-round RT-PCR with HTBI primers and then a second-round multiplex PCR. TCRdb reprocessed the multiplex PCR reads with MiXCR, giving one entry per CDR3 protein. Found here are 560,000 or so distinct CDR3 sequences, under 45% of them singletons; the top ten hold over 3.5%. This CDR3 spans 15 amino acids. V dropped 4 bases and J dropped 3 bases, with 15 bases sitting between them. Germline values: CDR1 SGHVS, CDR2 FQNEAQ. Patients were excluded if they had other autoimmune diseases or uncontrolled infections, and likewise if pregnancy or lactation applied.

The chain carries TRBV7-8 and TRBJ1-1; D uncertain. The TCR sequence derives from an adult man with Graves' hyperthyroidism. The sequencing sample was made of peripheral blood or thyroid tissue (not recorded which). CDR3 nucleotide sequence: TGTGCCAGCAGCTCCTACAGAGCATGGTACACTGAAGCTTTCTTT. Its protein product is CASSSYRAWYTEAFF.